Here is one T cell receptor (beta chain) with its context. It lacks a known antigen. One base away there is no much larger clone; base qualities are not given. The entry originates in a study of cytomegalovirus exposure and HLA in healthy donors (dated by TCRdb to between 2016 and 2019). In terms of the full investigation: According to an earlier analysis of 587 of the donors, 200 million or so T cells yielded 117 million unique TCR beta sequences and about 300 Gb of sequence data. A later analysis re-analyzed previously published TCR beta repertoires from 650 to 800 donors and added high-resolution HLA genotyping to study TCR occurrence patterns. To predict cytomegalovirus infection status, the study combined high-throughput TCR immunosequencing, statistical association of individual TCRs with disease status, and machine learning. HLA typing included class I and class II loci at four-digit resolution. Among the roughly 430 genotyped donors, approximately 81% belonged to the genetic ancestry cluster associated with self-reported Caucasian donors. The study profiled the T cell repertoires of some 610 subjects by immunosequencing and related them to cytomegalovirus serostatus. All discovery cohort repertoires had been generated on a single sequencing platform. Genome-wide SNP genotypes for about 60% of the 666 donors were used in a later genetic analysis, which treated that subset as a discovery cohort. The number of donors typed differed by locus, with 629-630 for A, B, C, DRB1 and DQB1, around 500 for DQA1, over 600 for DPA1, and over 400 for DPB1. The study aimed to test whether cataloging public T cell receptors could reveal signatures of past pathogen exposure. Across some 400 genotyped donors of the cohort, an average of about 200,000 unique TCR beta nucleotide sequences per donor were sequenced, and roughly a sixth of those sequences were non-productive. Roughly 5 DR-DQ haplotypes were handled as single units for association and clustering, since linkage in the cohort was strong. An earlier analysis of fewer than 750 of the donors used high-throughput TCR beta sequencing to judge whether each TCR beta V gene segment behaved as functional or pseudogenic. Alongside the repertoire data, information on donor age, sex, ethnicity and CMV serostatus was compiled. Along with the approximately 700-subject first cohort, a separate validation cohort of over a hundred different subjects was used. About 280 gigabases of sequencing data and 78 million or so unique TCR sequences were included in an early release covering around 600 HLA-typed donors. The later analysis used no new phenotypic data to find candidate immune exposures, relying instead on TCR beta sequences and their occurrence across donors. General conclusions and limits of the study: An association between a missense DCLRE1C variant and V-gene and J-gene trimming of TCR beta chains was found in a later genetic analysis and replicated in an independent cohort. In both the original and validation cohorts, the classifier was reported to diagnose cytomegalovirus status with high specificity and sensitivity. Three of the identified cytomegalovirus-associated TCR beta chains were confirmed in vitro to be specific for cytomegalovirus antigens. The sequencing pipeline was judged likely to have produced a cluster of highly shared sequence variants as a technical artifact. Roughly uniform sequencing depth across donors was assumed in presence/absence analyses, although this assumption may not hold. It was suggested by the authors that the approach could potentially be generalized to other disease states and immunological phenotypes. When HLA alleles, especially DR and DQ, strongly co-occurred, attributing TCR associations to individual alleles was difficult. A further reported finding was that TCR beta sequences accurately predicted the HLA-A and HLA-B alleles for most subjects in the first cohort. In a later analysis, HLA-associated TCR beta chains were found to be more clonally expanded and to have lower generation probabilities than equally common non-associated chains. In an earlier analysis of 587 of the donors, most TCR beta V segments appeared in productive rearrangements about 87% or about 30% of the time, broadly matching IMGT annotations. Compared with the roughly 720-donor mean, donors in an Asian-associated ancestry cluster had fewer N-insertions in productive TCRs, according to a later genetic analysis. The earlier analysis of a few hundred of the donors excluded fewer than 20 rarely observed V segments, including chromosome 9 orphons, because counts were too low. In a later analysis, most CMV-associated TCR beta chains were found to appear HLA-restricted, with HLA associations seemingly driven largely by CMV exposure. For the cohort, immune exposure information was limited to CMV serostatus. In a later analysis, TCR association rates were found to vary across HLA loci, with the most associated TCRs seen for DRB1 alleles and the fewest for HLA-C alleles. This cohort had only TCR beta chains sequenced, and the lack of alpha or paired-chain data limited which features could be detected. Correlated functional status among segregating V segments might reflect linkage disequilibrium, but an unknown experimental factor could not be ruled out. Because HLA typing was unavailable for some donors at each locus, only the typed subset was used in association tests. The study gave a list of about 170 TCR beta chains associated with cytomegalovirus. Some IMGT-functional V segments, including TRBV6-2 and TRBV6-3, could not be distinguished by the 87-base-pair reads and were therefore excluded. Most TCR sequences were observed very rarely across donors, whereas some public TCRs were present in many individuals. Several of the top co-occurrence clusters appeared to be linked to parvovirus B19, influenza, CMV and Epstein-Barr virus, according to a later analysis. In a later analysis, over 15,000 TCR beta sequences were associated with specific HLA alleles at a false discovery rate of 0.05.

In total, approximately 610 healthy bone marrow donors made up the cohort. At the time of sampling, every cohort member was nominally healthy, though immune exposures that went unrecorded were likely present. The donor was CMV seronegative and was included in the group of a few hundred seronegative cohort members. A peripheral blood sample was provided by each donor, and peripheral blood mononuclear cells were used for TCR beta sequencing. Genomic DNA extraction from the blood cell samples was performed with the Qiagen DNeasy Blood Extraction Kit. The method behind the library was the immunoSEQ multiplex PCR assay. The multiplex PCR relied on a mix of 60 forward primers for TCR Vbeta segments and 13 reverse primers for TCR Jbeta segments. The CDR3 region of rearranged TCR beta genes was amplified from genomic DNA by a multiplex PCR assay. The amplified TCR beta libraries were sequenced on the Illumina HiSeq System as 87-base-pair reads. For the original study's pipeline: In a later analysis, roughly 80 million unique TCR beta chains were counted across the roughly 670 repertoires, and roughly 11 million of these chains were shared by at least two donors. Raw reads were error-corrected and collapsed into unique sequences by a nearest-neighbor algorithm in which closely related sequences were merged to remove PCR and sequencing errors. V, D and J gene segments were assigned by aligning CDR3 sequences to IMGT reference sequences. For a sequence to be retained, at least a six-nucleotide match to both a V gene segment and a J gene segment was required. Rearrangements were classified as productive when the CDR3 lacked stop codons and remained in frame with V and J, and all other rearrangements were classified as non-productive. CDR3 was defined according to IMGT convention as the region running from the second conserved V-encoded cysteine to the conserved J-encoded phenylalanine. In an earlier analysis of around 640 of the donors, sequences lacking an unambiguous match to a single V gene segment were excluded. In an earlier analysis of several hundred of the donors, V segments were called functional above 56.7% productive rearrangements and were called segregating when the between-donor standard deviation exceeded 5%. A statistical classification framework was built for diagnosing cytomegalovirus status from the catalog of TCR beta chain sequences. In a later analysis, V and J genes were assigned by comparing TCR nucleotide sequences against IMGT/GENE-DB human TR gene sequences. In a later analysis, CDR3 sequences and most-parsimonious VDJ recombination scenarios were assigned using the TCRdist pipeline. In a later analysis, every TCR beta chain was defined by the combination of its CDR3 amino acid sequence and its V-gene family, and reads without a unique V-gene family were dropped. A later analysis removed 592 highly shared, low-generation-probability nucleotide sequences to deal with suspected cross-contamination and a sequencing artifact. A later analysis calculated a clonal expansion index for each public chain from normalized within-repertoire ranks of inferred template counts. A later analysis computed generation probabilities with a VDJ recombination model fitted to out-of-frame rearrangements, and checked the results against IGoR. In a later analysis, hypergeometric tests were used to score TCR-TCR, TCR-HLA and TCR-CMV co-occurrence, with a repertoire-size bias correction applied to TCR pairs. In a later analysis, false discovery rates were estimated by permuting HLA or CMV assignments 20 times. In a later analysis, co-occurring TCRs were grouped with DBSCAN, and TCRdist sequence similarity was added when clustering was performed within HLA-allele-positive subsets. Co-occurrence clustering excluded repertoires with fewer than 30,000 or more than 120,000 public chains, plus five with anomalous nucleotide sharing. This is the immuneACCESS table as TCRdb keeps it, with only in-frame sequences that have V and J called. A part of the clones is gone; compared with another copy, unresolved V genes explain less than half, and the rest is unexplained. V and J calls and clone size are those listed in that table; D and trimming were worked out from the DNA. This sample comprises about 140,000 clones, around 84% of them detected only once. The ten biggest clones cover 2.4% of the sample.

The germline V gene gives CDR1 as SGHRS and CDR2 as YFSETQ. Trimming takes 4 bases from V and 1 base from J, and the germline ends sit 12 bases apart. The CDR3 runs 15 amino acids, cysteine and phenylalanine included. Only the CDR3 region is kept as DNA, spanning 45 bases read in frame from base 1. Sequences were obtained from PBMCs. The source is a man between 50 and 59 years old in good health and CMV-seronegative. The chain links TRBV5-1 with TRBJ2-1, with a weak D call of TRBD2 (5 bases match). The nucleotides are TGCGCCAGCAGCGATCATCGGGGTTCCTACAATGAGCAGTTCTTC. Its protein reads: CASSDHRGSYNEQFF. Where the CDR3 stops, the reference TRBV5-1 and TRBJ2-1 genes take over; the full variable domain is KAGVTQTPRYLIKTRGQQVTLSCSPISGHRSVSWYQQTPGQGLQFLFEYFSETQRNKGNFPGRFSGRQFSNSRSEMNVSTLELGDSALYLCASSDHRGSYNEQFFGPGTRLTVL.